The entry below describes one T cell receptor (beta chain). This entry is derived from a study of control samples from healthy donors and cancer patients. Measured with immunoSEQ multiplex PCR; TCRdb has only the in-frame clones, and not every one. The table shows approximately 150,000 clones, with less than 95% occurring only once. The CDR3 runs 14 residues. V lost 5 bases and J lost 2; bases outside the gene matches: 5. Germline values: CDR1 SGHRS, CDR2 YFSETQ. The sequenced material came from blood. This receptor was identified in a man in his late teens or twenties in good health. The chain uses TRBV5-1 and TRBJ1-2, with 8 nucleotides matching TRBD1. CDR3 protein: CASRAGTGNYGYTF. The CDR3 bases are TGCGCCAGCAGGGCCGGGACAGGAAACTATGGCTACACCTTC.